This TCR beta chain is from a study of human T cells and chemical hapten exposure. The study's findings and limits: PT1 expanded TCR counts correlated positively with patch test score. The donor cohort had alopecia, so its immune response may not match that of healthy people.

The library tagged each cDNA molecule with unique molecular identifiers. Under the authors' procedure: A typical sample had approximately 93,000 TCRs, with roughly 20,000 to 700,000 overall. TCRdb used MiXCR to reprocess the RACE reads, holding one entry per CDR3 protein. None of the V and J calls come from the authors' own analysis; TCRdb made them. The data show about 250,000 distinct CDR3 sequences, roughly 7.4% seen once. Notes on this clonotype: The antigen is not known.

Time point noted: pre-sensitization, week 0. Treatment given: therapeutic diphenylcyclopropenone sensitization with weekly scalp DPC. The CDR3 totals 14 residues. From germline, CDR1 is MNHEY and CDR2 SVGAGI. Trimming left V 0 bases short and J 6 bases short, with 11 bases between. This receptor was identified in a man aged 18 to 29 with alopecia areata. Some clones in this sample may be carry-over from other donors' samples. Sequencing was performed on whole blood, taken in connection with sensitization to the hapten diphenylcyclopropenone (DPC). This sequence joins TRBV6-5 and TRBJ1-1, with D possibly TRBD1 on 6 matching bases. CDR3 in amino acids: CASSYSSGGAEAFF. The DNA of the CDR3 is TGTGCCAGCAGTTACTCTTCGGGGGGCGCTGAAGCTTTCTTT.